A selection of T cell receptor beta chains follows, all from one sample in a study of PD-L1 blockade in urothelial cancer. Produced via immunoSEQ multiplex PCR; TCRdb's table is partial and in-frame only. The table shows about 51,000 clones, with around 88% occurring only once. The sequenced sample was PBMCs, obtained around atezolizumab (anti-PD-L1) treatment. The receptors originated from a man aged 60 to 69 with urothelial cancer. CDR3s include the opening cysteine and the closing phenylalanine or tryptophan. D genes are given only for firm matches. Size values are once, few and many counts, or a class for expanded clones, and some rows have none.

TRBV27	TRBJ2-7	16	.	.	CASSPPGHRLFYEQYF	TGTGCCAGCAGTCCCCCGGGACACAGACTATTCTACGAGCAGTACTTC
TRBV5-1	TRBJ1-1	15	.	.	CASSLAPRGNTEAFF	TGCGCCAGCAGCTTGGCCCCCCGGGGGAACACTGAAGCTTTCTTT
TRBV5-4	TRBJ1-2	14	few	TRBD1	CASRKPGQGVGYTF	TGTGCCAGCAGGAAACCGGGACAGGGGGTTGGCTACACCTTC
TRBV5-8	TRBJ2-7	16	once	TRBD1	CASSGPGTGLRREQYF	TGTGCCAGCAGCGGACCCGGGACAGGGTTACGTCGGGAGCAGTACTTC
TRBV30	TRBJ2-4	13	.	.	CAWKGLAKNIQYF	TGTGCCTGGAAGGGGCTAGCCAAAAACATTCAGTACTTC
TRBV4-2	TRBJ2-1	13	.	.	CASSHSTRWWQFF	TGTGCCAGCAGCCACTCCACGAGGTGGTGGCAGTTCTTC
TRBV5-1	TRBJ2-1	13	.	.	CASSLVGANEQFF	TGCGCCAGCAGCTTGGTTGGGGCCAATGAGCAGTTCTTC
TRBV2	TRBJ2-1	18	.	TRBD2	CASLGLAGAPSSYNEQFF	TGTGCCAGCTTGGGACTAGCGGGGGCCCCAAGCTCCTACAATGAGCAGTTCTTC
TRBV4-2	TRBJ2-7	15	.	.	CASSQNQLGTYEQYF	TGTGCCAGCAGCCAGAACCAACTAGGGACCTACGAGCAGTACTTC
TRBV14	TRBJ2-2	15	.	TRBD1	CASCSGTENTGELFF	TGTGCCAGTTGTTCCGGGACAGAGAACACCGGGGAGCTGTTTTTT
TRBV13	TRBJ2-7	15	.	.	CASSPIRDTTYEQYF	TGTGCCAGCAGCCCGATCCGGGACACCACCTACGAGCAGTACTTC
TRBV7-9	TRBJ2-7	16	.	.	CASSLNPAGWIYEQYF	TGTGCCAGCAGCTTAAATCCTGCGGGATGGATATACGAGCAGTACTTC
TRBV5-8	TRBJ2-1	16	.	TRBD2	CASSPPTSVKGNGQFF	TGTGCCAGCAGCCCACCGACTAGCGTTAAAGGAAACGGGCAGTTCTTC
TRBV5-1	TRBJ1-2	15	.	.	CASSLLATHNYGYTF	TGCGCCAGCAGCCTCTTAGCGACACATAACTATGGCTACACCTTC
TRBV21-1	TRBJ1-5	17	.	.	CASSKAGQGASNQPQHF	TGTGCCAGCAGCAAAGCAGGGCAGGGGGCGTCTAATCAGCCCCAGCATTTT
TRBV11-3	TRBJ2-7	16	.	.	CASSSAGRLLSYEQYF	TGTGCCAGCAGCTCGGCGGGTCGTCTGCTCTCCTACGAGCAGTACTTC
TRBV7-2	TRBJ2-1	14	.	.	CASSLAERDNEQFF	TGTGCCAGCAGCTTAGCGGAGCGGGACAATGAGCAGTTCTTC
TRBV4-1	TRBJ2-1	11	many	.	CASSRDREQFF	TGCGCCAGCAGTCGTGACAGGGAGCAGTTCTTC
TRBV2	TRBJ1-1	21	.	.	CASSVGAGTQVRSWRDTEAFF	TGTGCCAGCAGCGTCGGGGCAGGGACACAGGTGAGGTCGTGGCGAGACACTGAAGCTTTCTTT
TRBV6-6	TRBJ2-7	14	.	TRBD2	CASSPGTSSYEQYF	TGTGCCAGCAGTCCCGGGACTAGCTCCTACGAGCAGTACTTC
TRBV13	TRBJ1-6	17	.	TRBD1	CASSSRPTGMYNSPLHF	TGTGCCAGCAGCTCCAGGCCGACAGGGATGTATAATTCACCCCTCCACTTT
TRBV10-3	TRBJ1-2	14	.	TRBD1	CAISSDRGYYGYTF	TGTGCCATCAGCTCTGACAGGGGGTACTATGGCTACACCTTC
TRBV4-3	TRBJ2-7	14	.	TRBD2	CASSHGLAAYEQYF	TGCGCCAGCAGCCACGGACTAGCCGCCTACGAGCAGTACTTC
TRBV27	TRBJ2-1	12	.	.	CACRERDNEQFF	TGTGCCTGCCGCGAGCGGGACAATGAGCAGTTCTTC
TRBV11-2	TRBJ1-1	12	once	.	CASSLVRGEAFF	TGTGCCAGCAGCTTGGTAAGGGGGGAAGCTTTCTTT
TRBV4-2	TRBJ1-3	13	.	.	CASSLAPGNTIYF	TGTGCCAGCAGCCTGGCCCCCGGAAACACCATATATTTT
TRBV7-9	TRBJ2-3	12	.	.	CASSLFTDTQYF	TGTGCCAGCAGCCTATTCACAGATACGCAGTATTTT
TRBV15	TRBJ2-5	16	.	TRBD2	CATSSPTSGALETQYF	TGTGCCACCAGCAGCCCGACTAGCGGGGCTCTAGAGACCCAGTACTTC
TRBV27	TRBJ1-5	14	few	.	CASSLSGRRQPQHF	TGTGCCAGCAGTTTATCGGGGCGGCGTCAGCCCCAGCATTTT
TRBV7-2	TRBJ2-5	14	.	TRBD1	CASSASGQQETQYF	TGTGCCAGCAGCGCCTCGGGACAGCAAGAGACCCAGTACTTC
TRBV4-3	TRBJ1-2	15	.	TRBD1	CASSQGTGAGYGYTF	TGCGCCAGCAGCCAAGGGACAGGGGCTGGATATGGCTACACCTTC
TRBV5-1	TRBJ2-5	15	.	.	CASSLFAGIQETQYF	TGCGCCAGCAGCTTGTTCGCGGGAATCCAAGAGACCCAGTACTTC
TRBV2	TRBJ1-5	14	once	.	CASSGWGAPPNQHF	TGTGCCAGCAGTGGTTGGGGAGCTCCCCCTAATCAGCATTTT
TRBV29-1	TRBJ1-5	14	.	.	CSVASTGGNQPQHF	TGCAGCGTTGCCTCGACAGGAGGCAATCAGCCCCAGCATTTT
TRBV6-5	TRBJ1-3	13	.	TRBD1	CASSYSPPGQRYF	TGTGCCAGCAGTTACTCGCCTCCGGGACAGAGATATTTT
TRBV4-3	TRBJ2-5	15	.	TRBD2	CASSQEGLAQETQYF	TGCGCCAGCAGCCAAGAGGGACTAGCCCAAGAGACCCAGTACTTC
TRBV28	TRBJ2-1	12	.	.	CASSITGNEQFF	TGTGCCAGCAGTATCACGGGGAATGAGCAGTTCTTC
TRBV5-6	TRBJ1-1	15	once	.	CASSRIRAGNTEAFF	TGTGCCAGCAGCCGAATAAGGGCGGGGAACACTGAAGCTTTCTTT
TRBV6-5	TRBJ1-1	12	few	TRBD1	CASSRQGTEAFF	TGTGCCAGCAGTCGACAGGGAACTGAAGCTTTCTTT
TRBV5-1	TRBJ2-1	16	once	TRBD2	CASSLARLASYNEQFF	TGCGCCAGCAGCTTGGCCCGACTAGCGAGCTACAATGAGCAGTTCTTC
TRBV21-1	TRBJ2-1	12	.	.	CASSHSCDEQFF	TGTGCCAGCAGCCATAGTTGCGATGAGCAGTTCTTC
TRBV6-1	TRBJ1-2	14	.	TRBD1	CASSVPGGGYGYTF	TGTGCCAGCAGTGTCCCAGGGGGCGGCTATGGCTACACCTTC
TRBV4-1	TRBJ2-7	14	.	.	CASSQEYSRQEQYF	TGCGCCAGCAGCCAAGAATACTCCAGGCAGGAGCAGTACTTC
TRBV4-2	TRBJ2-5	15	.	TRBD2	CASSRTSGDFGTQYF	TGTGCCAGCAGCAGGACTAGCGGGGATTTTGGGACCCAGTACTTC
TRBV6-1	TRBJ1-5	13	.	.	CASSVGSNQPQHF	TGTGCCAGCAGTGTCGGTAGCAATCAGCCCCAGCATTTT
TRBV19	TRBJ1-6	13	.	.	CASTETYNSPLHF	TGTGCCAGTACCGAGACCTATAATTCACCCCTCCACTTT
TRBV6-1	TRBJ1-1	14	.	.	CASSQLGGNEGAFF	TGTGCCAGCAGCCAACTTGGAGGCAACGAAGGAGCTTTCTTT
TRBV21-1	TRBJ2-2	15	once	.	CAKSLGTGNTGELFF	TGTGCCAAAAGCCTGGGGACAGGGAACACCGGGGAGCTGTTTTTT
TRBV15	TRBJ2-3	16	.	TRBD2	CATSRDISGDGDTQYF	TGTGCCACCAGCAGAGATATCAGCGGGGACGGGGATACGCAGTATTTT
TRBV5-1	TRBJ1-2	14	once	TRBD1	CASSPDRVWYGYTF	TGCGCCAGCAGCCCGGACAGGGTATGGTATGGCTACACCTTC
TRBV9	TRBJ1-1	15	once	.	CASSPQSASLIQAFF	TGTGCCAGCAGCCCCCAATCCGCGTCCCTAATCCAAGCTTTCTTT
TRBV19	TRBJ1-4	14	.	.	CASSTGGTGEKLFF	TGTGCCAGTAGCACCGGTGGAACGGGTGAAAAACTGTTTTTT
TRBV5-4	TRBJ2-7	15	.	.	CASSQAPDGSYEQYF	TGCGCCAGCAGCCAGGCTCCGGATGGGTCCTACGAGCAGTACTTC
TRBV7-9	TRBJ2-1	17	many	TRBD2	CASSLVEGGLAGNEQFF	TGTGCCAGCAGCTTAGTGGAGGGGGGACTAGCGGGCAATGAGCAGTTCTTC
TRBV5-7	TRBJ1-5	17	.	TRBD1	CASSRGTGSPVNQPQHF	TGTGCCAGCAGCCGGGGGACAGGGAGTCCGGTGAATCAGCCCCAGCATTTT
TRBV19	TRBJ1-2	16	few	TRBD1	CASSKTGGLSNYGYTF	TGTGCCAGTAGTAAGACAGGGGGTCTGTCTAACTATGGCTACACCTTC
TRBV5-1	TRBJ2-3	12	.	.	CASSLLEDTQYF	TGCGCCAGCAGCTTGCTGGAGGATACGCAGTATTTT
TRBV21-1	TRBJ1-5	15	.	.	CASITCEGAGQPQHF	TGTGCCAGCATTACATGTGAAGGGGCAGGTCAGCCCCAGCATTTT
TRBV5-1	TRBJ2-5	16	few	TRBD1	CASSFSNTGGRETQYF	TGCGCCAGCAGCTTTTCTAATACAGGGGGCAGAGAGACCCAGTACTTC
TRBV15	TRBJ2-1	16	.	TRBD2	CATSRGLAGFHNEQFF	TGTGCCACCAGCAGGGGACTAGCGGGGTTTCACAATGAGCAGTTCTTC